This paragraph covers one T cell receptor (beta chain) sequence. Its antigen remains unidentified. V was pared by 4 bases and J by 7 bases, with 3 bases of the junction left unmatched. The germline V gene encodes CDR1 KGHSH and CDR2 LQKENI. There are 15 residues in the CDR3. This sample stems from a study of blood T cells in healthy people across ages. Study outcomes and limitations: Naive CD4+ cell counts and diversity both ran higher in long-lived than in aged donors. Measured against age, TCR beta diversity per million T cells decreased in a roughly linear manner.

For the second PCR, which ran for 7 to 11 cycles, a sample-barcoded 5' primer and a J-beta primer mix were used. MiXCR, applied by TCRdb to the 5' RACE reads, yields one record per CDR3 protein. The sample has approximately 830,000 distinct CDR3 sequences, roughly 60% seen once; the top ten hold 25% to 30%. The rearrangement joins TRBV18 to TRBJ1-6; 11 bases line up with TRBD1. The sequence came from a man aged 30-40 years in good health. The sequenced material came from blood. In DNA, the CDR3 is TGTGCCAGCTCACGGGACAGGGGGTCCAATTCACCCCTCCACTTT. It codes for CASSRDRGSNSPLHF.